This T cell receptor (beta chain) was obtained from a study of T cells in Graves' hyperthyroidism and ophthalmopathy. Study-wide results and caveats: The majority of expanded thyroid clonotypes above 0.001 also appeared in blood.

Patients were aged 18 to 65, had disease duration under 2 months, and had newly diagnosed hyperthyroidism. Used for diagnoses were clinical symptoms, serum thyroxine and TRAb, thyroid ultrasound and orbital computed tomography. The CDR3 consists of 13 residues. V gave up 7 bases and J gave up 4 bases, with 13 bases separating them. The germline V gene has CDR1 SNHLY and CDR2 FYNNEI. TCR beta CDR3 regions were amplified from RNA. HTBI primers were the set used in a first-round RT-PCR of the TCR CDR3. Using its own MiXCR run on the multiplex PCR reads, TCRdb lists one record per CDR3 protein. The sample records a few hundred thousand distinct CDR3 sequences, around 45% being singletons. Many counts were recorded for this clonotype. The antigen remains unidentified. With a much larger clone just one base away, this may be a read error.

The sequenced sample consisted of peripheral blood or thyroid tissue (not recorded which). The chain combines TRBV2 with TRBJ1-2; D might be TRBD1 (6 bases). This sequence originates from a woman younger than 35 with Graves' hyperthyroidism. The CDR3 region has the DNA TGTGCCAGCAAGACGGACAGCAGCTATGGCTACACCTTC. The encoded protein is CASKTDSSYGYTF.